This is a list of T cell receptor beta chains from one sample in a study of blood T cell repertoires in COVID-19. Profiling relied on immunoSEQ multiplex PCR, and the TCRdb table lists in-frame clones only, not all of them. The table lists approximately 150,000 clones, about 90% of them singletons. Material: peripheral blood. Receptors were obtained from a woman aged 55-75 years with active or convalescent COVID-19. Each CDR3 is given with its conserved first and last residue.

J gene	V gene	CDR3 protein
TRBJ1-2	TRBV6-5	CASMVDGGYGYTF
TRBJ2-3	TRBV2	CASSASSGTDTQYF
TRBJ2-5	TRBV5-8	CASSLIGGVDQETQYF
TRBJ1-2	TRBV6-5	CASSIQGGYGYTF
TRBJ1-4	TRBV5-6	CASSFPGQGSEKLFF
TRBJ2-7	TRBV7-8	CASSLEYRGPYEQYF
TRBJ2-3	TRBV3-1/TRBV3-2	CASSKTTSGPNTSTDTQYF
TRBJ2-2	TRBV7-2	CASSPPLLVGELFF
TRBJ2-7	TRBV5-4	CASSAGTVESYEQYF
TRBJ1-5	TRBV19	CASNLKGRDSNQPQHF
TRBJ1-3	TRBV6-2/TRBV6-3	CASSYSSVSGNTIYF
TRBJ1-4	TRBV6-5	CASSYSQGAGEKLFF
TRBJ1-2	TRBV5-1	CASRQTGGGGYTF
TRBJ1-2	TRBV6-2/TRBV6-3	CASSPGQGDLGGYTF
TRBJ1-2	TRBV24-1	CATSDPLAGYTF
TRBJ2-2	TRBV5-4	CATTHGQRGEITGELFF
TRBJ1-5	TRBV19	CASSQQVHQPQHF
TRBJ2-7	TRBV25-1	CASSEPTGEYEQYF
TRBJ2-1	TRBV30	CAWSETPGQGKDSRFF
TRBJ2-7	TRBV7-8	CASSPEWALEQYF
TRBJ1-1	TRBV19	CASSAYQGETEAFF
TRBJ1-6	TRBV5-1	CASSQTGENSPLHF
TRBJ2-6	TRBV7-2	CASNVISGSGANVLTF
TRBJ1-4	TRBV6-5	CASSRGQKLFF
TRBJ2-1	TRBV6-2/TRBV6-3	CASSNGFSANEQFF
TRBJ1-3	TRBV6-1	CASRSGDVNTIYF
TRBJ2-3	TRBV6-5	CASSYETGGATQYF
TRBJ1-4	TRBV6-5	CASSYSTGNEKLFF
TRBJ2-1	TRBV7-2	CASVTSGGAYNEQFF
TRBJ2-1	TRBV3-1/TRBV3-2	CASSQGDRVDSRFF
TRBJ1-6	TRBV5-6	CASSLPRGNNSPLHF
TRBJ1-5	TRBV5-1	CASSLGQGVEQPQHF
TRBJ2-6	TRBV9	CASSVAPGGRSGANVLTF
TRBJ2-2	TRBV5-1	CASSLGTSSTGELFF
TRBJ1-6	TRBV6-5	CASSYSDPRNSPLHF
TRBJ1-6	TRBV3-1/TRBV3-2	CASSQGSGINSPLHF
TRBJ1-6	TRBV19	CASKQSSYNSPLHF
TRBJ2-3	TRBV6-2/TRBV6-3	CASSTRDKSPGTQYF
TRBJ2-7	TRBV27	CASSHRGWEQYF
TRBJ2-1	TRBV19	CASNPLGQGYNEQFF
TRBJ1-2	TRBV6-2/TRBV6-3	CASSYSSRAPGYTF